This TCR beta chain came from a study of cytomegalovirus exposure and HLA in healthy donors. 60 Vbeta and 13 Jbeta primers were used in PCR. Method: immunoSEQ multiplex PCR; TCRdb's copy keeps in-frame clones and lacks some. The table lists around 150,000 clones, 84% of them singletons. The CDR3 is 15 amino acids. The V gene's germline CDR1 is MNHEY and CDR2 SVGAGI. V shed 5 bases, J shed 2 bases, and the junction held 5 bases outside the gene matches. Notes on this clone: What it recognizes is unknown.

Findings of the study overall: Researchers catalogued approximately 160 TCR beta chains as cytomegalovirus-associated. Per published accounts, TCR beta sequences correctly predicted the HLA-A and HLA-B alleles of most subjects.

The sample taken for sequencing was PBMCs. This chain uses TRBV6-5 with TRBJ2-2; 7 bases line up with TRBD1. This sequence was found in a man aged 18-30 years in good health and CMV-seronegative. The DNA for the CDR3 is TGTGCCAGCAGTGCCGGGACAGCCAACACCGGGGAGCTGTTTTTT. Its protein is CASSAGTANTGELFF.